The 12 T cell receptor beta chains below all came from one sample that was sequenced in a study of cytomegalovirus exposure and HLA in healthy donors (dated by TCRdb to the late 2010s). To prepare the library, the immunoSEQ multiplex PCR assay was applied. The source is immuneACCESS, and TCRdb retained only in-frame sequences with V and J called. Part of the clones is not carried over; for the studies checked, unresolved V genes explain less than half of this, and the remainder is unexplained. The sample table holds some 140,000 clones, of which roughly 86% were seen once. Jointly, the top ten make up 1.4% of the sample. Sequencing was done on a sample of PBMCs. The receptors shown here come from a woman aged 30 to 39 in good health and CMV-seronegative.

J is TRBJ2-2 and V is TRBV7-3; 8 bases agree with TRBD2. With 5 bases clipped from V and 6 bases from J, the junction kept 8 bases outside the gene matches. This CDR3 comprises 15 residues. CDR1 is SGHTA and CDR2 is FQGTGA in the germline V gene. The CDR3 protein is CASSPTTGGPGELFF. The CDR3 nucleotides are TGTGCCAGCAGCCCTACCACGGGGGGGCCCGGGGAGCTGTTTTTT. The complete variable domain, with remaining parts taken from reference TRBV7-3 and TRBJ2-2, reads GAGVSQTPSNKVTEKGKYVELRCDPISGHTALYWYRQSLGQGPEFLIYFQGTGAADDSGLPNDRFFAVRPEGSVSTLKIQRTERGDSAVYLCASSPTTGGPGELFFGEGSRLTVL.

This clone was observed a single time. CDR3 amino acids: CASSLSRSGGYYEQYF. DNA of the CDR3: TGTGCCAGCAGTTTATCGAGGTCAGGGGGTTATTACGAGCAGTACTTC. V usage is TRBV27 and J usage is TRBJ2-7; 7 bases are a match to TRBD1. Looked up from germline, CDR1 is MNHEY and CDR2 is SMNVEV (reference sequence). V was pared by 0 bases and J by 4 bases, with 9 bases of the junction left unmatched. The CDR3 extends over 16 amino acids.

This chain connects TRBV5-4 to TRBJ2-2; TRBD2 agrees at 7 bases. V was pared by 3 bases and J by 0 bases, with 5 bases of the junction left unmatched. The CDR3 length is 16 residues. Germline V gives CDR1 SGHNT, CDR2 YYREEE (reference sequence). The CDR3 DNA reads TGTGCCAGCAGCTGGGGAGGGGACTCGAACACCGGGGAGCTGTTTTTT. Encoded protein: CASSWGGDSNTGELFF.

The rearrangement joins TRBV5-1 to TRBJ1-5; weak D call: TRBD1 (6 bases). Trimming removed 7 bases from V and 2 bases from J, with 28 bases in between. From germline, CDR1 is SGHRS and CDR2 YFSETQ. The CDR3 runs to 19 residues. CDR3 sequence reads: CASPSGRGTGVSGNQPQHF. In nucleotides, the CDR3 is TGCGCCAGCCCTTCGGGGAGGGGGACGGGGGTTTCAGGCAATCAGCCCCAGCATTTT.

The chain has TRBV4-1 and TRBJ1-5, with no clear D. Trimming shortened V by 4 bases and J by 3 bases, and 10 bases separated the two germline ends. Germline V gives CDR1 MGHRA, CDR2 YSYEKL. There are 14 residues in the CDR3. The CDR3, as DNA: TGCGCCAGCAGCCCCCGACAAGACAATCAGCCCCAGCATTTT. It is translated as CASSPRQDNQPQHF.

The chain uses TRBV6-1 and TRBJ1-4; unclear D gene. Germline loops: CDR1 MNHNS, CDR2 SASEGT. This CDR3 contains 15 residues. Trimming shortened V by 4 bases and J by 7 bases, and 16 bases separated the two germline ends. The CDR3 loop is CASSAFSGAGEKLFF. The CDR3 region has the DNA TGTGCCAGCAGTGCTTTTTCGGGCGCGGGTGAAAAACTGTTTTTT.

J is TRBJ2-7 and V is TRBV4-2; possible D gene TRBD2, 5 bases. Trimming pared 0 bases from V and 2 bases from J, leaving 17 bases between. Germline CDR1 and CDR2: LGHNA and YNFKEQ. The CDR3 runs to 17 residues. The CDR3 DNA follows: TGTGCCAGCAGCCAAGACCTTTCCCGCACGGGAACCTACGAGCAGTACTTC. It codes for CASSQDLSRTGTYEQYF.

J is TRBJ1-5 and V is TRBV5-4, with 7 bases lining up with TRBD1. Germline V gene lookup returns CDR1 SGHNT and CDR2 YYREEE (reference sequence). The CDR3 extends over 15 amino acids. The V segment lost 4 bases and the J segment 2 bases; nucleotides outside the gene matches: 6. Here the CDR3 reads CASSPDRDGNQPQHF. The DNA for the CDR3 is TGTGCCAGCAGCCCTGACAGGGATGGCAATCAGCCCCAGCATTTT.

Only one count was recorded for this clone. The genes are TRBV10-1 and TRBJ2-7; 7 bases align to TRBD1. Germline values: CDR1 WNHNN, CDR2 SYGVQD (reference sequence). After removal of 5 bases from V and 3 bases from J, the junction contained 4 bases not matched to a gene. The CDR3 sequence is 13 residues long. The CDR3 bases are TGCGCCAGCAGTCAAGGGGGCAACTACGAGCAGTACTTC. This encodes CASSQGGNYEQYF.

V usage is TRBV2 and J usage is TRBJ1-5; 7 bases are a match to TRBD1. The CDR3 consists of 14 residues. V lost 7 bases, J lost 5 bases, and 8 bases stayed unmatched. CDR1 SNHLY and CDR2 FYNNEI come from the germline V gene. CDR3 nucleotide sequence: TGTGCCAGCAATCCACAGGGGTCGGATCAGCCCCAGCATTTT. It is translated as CASNPQGSDQPQHF.

The V and J genes are TRBV18 and TRBJ1-1, with 8 bases aligning to TRBD1. Germline V lookup: CDR1 KGHSH, CDR2 LQKENI. The CDR3 runs 16 residues. Trimming cost V 3 bases and J 0 bases; bases outside gene matches: 6. The DNA of the CDR3 is TGTGCCAGCTCACCGCGGCAGGGGGCGGTGAACACTGAAGCTTTCTTT. It codes for CASSPRQGAVNTEAFF.

This clone occurred many times. The gene calls are TRBV10-3 and TRBJ2-7; the D gene is possibly TRBD1 (6 bases). The V and J ends lost 2 bases and 0 bases respectively, with 8 bases between them. The germline gives CDR1 ENHRY, CDR2 SYGVKD. This CDR3 contains 14 residues. CDR3 bases: TGTGCCATCAGTGAGGGACAGAGCTCCTACGAGCAGTACTTC. This codes for CAISEGQSSYEQYF.